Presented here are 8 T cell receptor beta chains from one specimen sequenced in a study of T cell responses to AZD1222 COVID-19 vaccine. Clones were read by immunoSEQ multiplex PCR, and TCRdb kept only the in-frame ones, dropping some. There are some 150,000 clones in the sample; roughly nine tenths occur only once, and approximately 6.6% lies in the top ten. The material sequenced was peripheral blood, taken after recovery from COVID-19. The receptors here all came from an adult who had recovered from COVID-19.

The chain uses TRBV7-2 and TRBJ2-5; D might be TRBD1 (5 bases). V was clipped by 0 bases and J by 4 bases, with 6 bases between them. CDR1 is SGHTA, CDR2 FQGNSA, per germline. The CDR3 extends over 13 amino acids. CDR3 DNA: TGTGCCAGCAGCTTAGCAGGGGTAGAGACCCAGTACTTC. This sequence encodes CASSLAGVETQYF.

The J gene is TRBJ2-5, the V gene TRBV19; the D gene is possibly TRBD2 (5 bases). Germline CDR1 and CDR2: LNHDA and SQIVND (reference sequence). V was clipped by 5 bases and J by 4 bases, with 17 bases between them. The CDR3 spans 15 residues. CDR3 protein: CASSPDSLRGETQYF. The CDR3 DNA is TGTGCCAGTAGTCCCGACTCCCTCCGGGGAGAGACCCAGTACTTC.

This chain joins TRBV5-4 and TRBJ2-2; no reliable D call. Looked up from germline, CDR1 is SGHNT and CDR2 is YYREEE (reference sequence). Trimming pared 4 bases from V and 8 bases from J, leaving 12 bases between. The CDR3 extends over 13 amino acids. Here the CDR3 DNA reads TGTGCCAGCAGCGTGAGACCCGGGGGGGAGCTGTTTTTT. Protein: CASSVRPGGELFF.

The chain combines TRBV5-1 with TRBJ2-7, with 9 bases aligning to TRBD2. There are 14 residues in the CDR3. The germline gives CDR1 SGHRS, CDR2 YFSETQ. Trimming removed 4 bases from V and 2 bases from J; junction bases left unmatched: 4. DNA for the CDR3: TGCGCCAGCAGCACCGCTAGCGGGGCCTACGAGCAGTACTTC. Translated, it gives CASSTASGAYEQYF.

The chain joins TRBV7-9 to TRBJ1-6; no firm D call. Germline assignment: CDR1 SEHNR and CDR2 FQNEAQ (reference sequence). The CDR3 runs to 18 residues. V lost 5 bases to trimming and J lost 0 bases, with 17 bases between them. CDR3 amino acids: CASSPPGGPGSYNSPLHF. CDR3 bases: TGTGCCAGCAGCCCCCCGGGAGGGCCGGGCTCCTATAATTCACCCCTCCACTTT.

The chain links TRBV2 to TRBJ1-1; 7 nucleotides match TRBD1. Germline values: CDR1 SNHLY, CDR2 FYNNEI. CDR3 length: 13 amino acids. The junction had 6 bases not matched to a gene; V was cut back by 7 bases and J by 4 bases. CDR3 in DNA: TGTGCCAGCATGCCGGGACAGTCCACTGAAGCTTTCTTT. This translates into CASMPGQSTEAFF.

The CDR3: CASSYALAGGDNEQFF. CDR3 DNA sequence: TGTGCCAGCAGCTACGCACTAGCGGGGGGAGACAATGAGCAGTTCTTC. The V gene is TRBV11-3, the J gene TRBJ2-1, with 12 bases lining up with TRBD2. The CDR3 loop spans 16 amino acids. Germline V gives CDR1 SGHNT, CDR2 YENEEA. With V trimmed by 4 bases and J by 5 bases, 6 bases remained unmatched.

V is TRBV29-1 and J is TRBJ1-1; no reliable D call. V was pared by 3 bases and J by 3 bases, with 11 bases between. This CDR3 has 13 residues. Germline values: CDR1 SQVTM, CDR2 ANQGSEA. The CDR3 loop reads CSVEAYGDTEAFF. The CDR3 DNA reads TGCAGCGTTGAGGCCTACGGGGACACTGAAGCTTTCTTT.